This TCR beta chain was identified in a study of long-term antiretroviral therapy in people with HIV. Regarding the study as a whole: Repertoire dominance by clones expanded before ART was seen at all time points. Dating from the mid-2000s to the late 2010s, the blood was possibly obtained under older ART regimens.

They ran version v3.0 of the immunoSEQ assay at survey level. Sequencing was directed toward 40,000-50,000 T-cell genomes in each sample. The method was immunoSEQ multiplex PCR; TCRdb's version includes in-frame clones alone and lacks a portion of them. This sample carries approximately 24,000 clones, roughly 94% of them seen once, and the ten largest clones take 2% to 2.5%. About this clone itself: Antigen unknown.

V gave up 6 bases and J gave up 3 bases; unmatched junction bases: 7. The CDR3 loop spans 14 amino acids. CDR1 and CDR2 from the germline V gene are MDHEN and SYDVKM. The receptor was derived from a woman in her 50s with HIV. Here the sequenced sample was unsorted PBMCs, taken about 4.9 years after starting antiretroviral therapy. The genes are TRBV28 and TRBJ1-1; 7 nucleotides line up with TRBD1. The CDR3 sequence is CASSPGGSYTEAFF. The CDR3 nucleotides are TGTGCCAGCAGCCCAGGGGGAAGTTACACTGAAGCTTTCTTT.